A selection of T cell receptor beta chains follows, all from one sample in a study of T cells after yellow fever vaccination. A single record per CDR3 protein comes from TCRdb applying MiXCR to the 5' RACE reads. The table has 500,000 to 650,000 distinct CDR3 sequences, over 9% seen once; the top ten hold 15%. The source material was PBMCs, sampled on the day of the yellow fever booster vaccination. Receptors originate from a man younger than 45 who received the YFV17D yellow fever vaccine. The CDR3 runs from the conserved cysteine through the conserved F or W. The D gene is left open where the match is weak. Part of the rows lack a size; the others show once, few, many or a class for expanded clones.

clone_size: few
j_call: TRBJ2-3
d_call: TRBD2
v_call: TRBV20-1
cdr3_aa: CSAPAGGSGTDTQYF
cdr3_nt: TGCAGTGCTCCTGCGGGAGGGTCGGGCACAGATACGCAGTATTTT

clone_size: .
j_call: TRBJ2-7
d_call: TRBD2
v_call: TRBV7-2
cdr3_aa: CASSLASGSGTYEQYF
cdr3_nt: TGTGCCAGCAGCTTAGCCAGTGGTAGCGGGACTTACGAGCAGTACTTC

clone_size: .
j_call: TRBJ2-3
d_call: TRBD2
v_call: TRBV20-1
cdr3_aa: CSARTPVGLAGVVDTQYF
cdr3_nt: TGCAGTGCTAGAACTCCAGTGGGACTAGCGGGAGTGGTAGATACGCAGTATTTT

clone_size: few
j_call: TRBJ1-5
d_call: .
v_call: TRBV6-1
cdr3_aa: CASSHDSYSNQPQHF
cdr3_nt: TGTGCCAGCAGCCACGACAGTTATAGCAATCAGCCCCAGCATTTT

clone_size: many
j_call: TRBJ2-7
d_call: TRBD2
v_call: TRBV20-1
cdr3_aa: CSAREAGDSPYEQYF
cdr3_nt: TGCAGTGCTAGAGAAGCGGGAGATTCCCCCTACGAGCAGTACTTC

clone_size: few
j_call: TRBJ2-7
d_call: .
v_call: TRBV7-8
cdr3_aa: CASSPLSRPGGTSYEQYF
cdr3_nt: TGTGCCAGCAGCCCTTTATCCAGGCCCGGCGGGACGTCCTACGAGCAGTACTTC

clone_size: few
j_call: TRBJ2-7
d_call: .
v_call: TRBV7-2
cdr3_aa: CASSVGQYEQYF
cdr3_nt: TGTGCCAGCAGCGTCGGACAGTACGAGCAGTACTTC

clone_size: few
j_call: TRBJ2-7
d_call: .
v_call: TRBV5-4
cdr3_aa: CASSGPDTNEQYF
cdr3_nt: TGTGCCAGCAGCGGGCCGGACACCAACGAGCAGTACTTC

clone_size: few
j_call: TRBJ2-7
d_call: .
v_call: TRBV7-2
cdr3_aa: CASSLDAGEQYF
cdr3_nt: TGTGCCAGCAGCTTAGATGCCGGCGAGCAGTACTTC

clone_size: .
j_call: TRBJ2-1
d_call: .
v_call: TRBV12-3/TRBV12-4
cdr3_aa: CASSTQSRPSFF
cdr3_nt: TGTGCCAGCAGCACACAGTCTCGTCCCTCGTTCTTC

clone_size: few
j_call: TRBJ2-1
d_call: TRBD1
v_call: TRBV7-8
cdr3_aa: CASSPEGQGLYNEQFF
cdr3_nt: TGTGCCAGCAGCCCAGAGGGACAGGGACTATACAATGAGCAGTTCTTC

clone_size: few
j_call: TRBJ2-3
d_call: .
v_call: TRBV19
cdr3_aa: CASSQGMSTDTQYF
cdr3_nt: TGTGCCAGTAGCCAGGGGATGAGCACAGATACGCAGTATTTT

clone_size: .
j_call: TRBJ2-7
d_call: TRBD1
v_call: TRBV7-9
cdr3_aa: CASSQSGTAYEQYF
cdr3_nt: TGTGCCAGCAGCCAATCCGGGACAGCCTACGAGCAGTACTTC

clone_size: few
j_call: TRBJ2-7
d_call: .
v_call: TRBV27
cdr3_aa: CASSLSRGISNTYEQYF
cdr3_nt: TGTGCCAGCAGTTTATCTAGGGGGATATCCAATACCTACGAGCAGTACTTC

clone_size: few
j_call: TRBJ2-1
d_call: TRBD1
v_call: TRBV7-8
cdr3_aa: CASSRSGTVYNEQFF
cdr3_nt: TGTGCCAGCAGCCGCTCCGGGACAGTATACAATGAGCAGTTCTTC

clone_size: .
j_call: TRBJ2-5
d_call: .
v_call: TRBV5-4
cdr3_aa: CASSFQGEVTQYF
cdr3_nt: TGTGCCAGCAGCTTCCAGGGGGAGGTGACCCAGTACTTC

clone_size: few
j_call: TRBJ2-1
d_call: TRBD2
v_call: TRBV7-9
cdr3_aa: CASSSPVAGSNEQFF
cdr3_nt: TGTGCCAGCAGCTCCCCCGTAGCGGGATCCAATGAGCAGTTCTTC

clone_size: few
j_call: TRBJ1-4
d_call: .
v_call: TRBV5-1
cdr3_aa: CATRWGRNVNEKLFF
cdr3_nt: TGCGCCACCAGATGGGGGCGAAATGTTAATGAAAAACTGTTTTTT

clone_size: .
j_call: TRBJ2-7
d_call: .
v_call: TRBV19
cdr3_aa: CASSDDSNSYEQYF
cdr3_nt: TGTGCCAGTAGTGACGACAGCAACTCCTACGAGCAGTACTTC

clone_size: once
j_call: TRBJ2-7
d_call: .
v_call: TRBV19
cdr3_aa: CASSIATDNYEQYF
cdr3_nt: TGTGCCAGTAGTATAGCCACGGACAATTACGAGCAGTACTTC

clone_size: few
j_call: TRBJ2-1
d_call: TRBD2
v_call: TRBV10-3
cdr3_aa: CAISEGSGVNNEQFF
cdr3_nt: TGTGCCATCAGTGAGGGTAGCGGGGTTAACAATGAGCAGTTCTTC

clone_size: few
j_call: TRBJ2-7
d_call: TRBD2
v_call: TRBV20-1
cdr3_aa: CSARDASGKEQYF
cdr3_nt: TGCAGTGCTAGAGATGCTAGCGGTAAGGAGCAGTACTTC

clone_size: .
j_call: TRBJ2-1
d_call: .
v_call: TRBV7-2
cdr3_aa: CASTTGAPLRRNEQFF
cdr3_nt: TGTGCCAGCACAACTGGGGCGCCCCTAAGGAGGAATGAGCAGTTCTTC

clone_size: few
j_call: TRBJ2-2
d_call: .
v_call: TRBV20-1
cdr3_aa: CSARDQGRLNTGELFF
cdr3_nt: TGCAGTGCTAGAGATCAGGGCAGACTAAACACCGGGGAGCTGTTTTTT

clone_size: few
j_call: TRBJ2-1
d_call: .
v_call: TRBV27
cdr3_aa: CASLPSVARISEQFF
cdr3_nt: TGTGCCAGCCTCCCGAGCGTTGCCCGAATTAGTGAGCAGTTCTTC

clone_size: .
j_call: TRBJ1-6
d_call: .
v_call: TRBV4-3
cdr3_aa: CASSQDPFVRVGGSPLHF
cdr3_nt: TGCGCCAGCAGCCAAGATCCGTTCGTACGGGTAGGCGGTTCACCCCTCCACTTT

clone_size: many
j_call: TRBJ2-5
d_call: TRBD1
v_call: TRBV5-1
cdr3_aa: CASRGQLQETQYF
cdr3_nt: TGCGCCAGCAGGGGACAGCTCCAAGAGACCCAGTACTTC

clone_size: few
j_call: TRBJ2-7
d_call: .
v_call: TRBV6-2/TRBV6-3
cdr3_aa: CASTDGWLSGEQYF
cdr3_nt: TGTGCCAGCACCGACGGATGGTTAAGCGGAGAGCAGTACTTC

clone_size: .
j_call: TRBJ2-7
d_call: .
v_call: TRBV12-3/TRBV12-4
cdr3_aa: CASSTFSGYEQYF
cdr3_nt: TGTGCCAGCAGTACCTTTAGCGGTTATGAGCAGTACTTC

clone_size: .
j_call: TRBJ2-5
d_call: TRBD2
v_call: TRBV7-3
cdr3_aa: CAICLGTSGRAQETQYF
cdr3_nt: TGTGCCATCTGTCTCGGGACTAGCGGGAGGGCCCAAGAGACCCAGTACTTC

clone_size: few
j_call: TRBJ1-2
d_call: .
v_call: TRBV20-1
cdr3_aa: CSARDSRGGDGYTF
cdr3_nt: TGCAGTGCTAGAGATTCCAGGGGTGGAGATGGCTACACCTTC

clone_size: .
j_call: TRBJ1-2
d_call: .
v_call: TRBV20-1
cdr3_aa: CSTTFNGVGGYTF
cdr3_nt: TGCAGTACCACCTTCAACGGGGTCGGGGGCTACACCTTC

clone_size: few
j_call: TRBJ2-7
d_call: TRBD1
v_call: TRBV20-1
cdr3_aa: CSARAVRTGAAEQYF
cdr3_nt: TGCAGTGCTAGAGCCGTAAGGACAGGGGCCGCCGAGCAGTACTTC

clone_size: many
j_call: TRBJ2-7
d_call: .
v_call: TRBV15
cdr3_aa: CATSRARESRYEQYF
cdr3_nt: TGTGCCACCAGCAGAGCTAGGGAGTCCCGTTACGAGCAGTACTTC

clone_size: .
j_call: TRBJ1-2
d_call: .
v_call: TRBV7-8
cdr3_aa: CASSTDYYGYTF
cdr3_nt: TGTGCCAGCAGCACGGACTACTATGGCTACACCTTC

clone_size: .
j_call: TRBJ2-1
d_call: .
v_call: TRBV3-1
cdr3_aa: CASRNSGTYNEQFF
cdr3_nt: TGTGCCAGCCGAAATAGCGGAACCTACAATGAGCAGTTCTTC

clone_size: few
j_call: TRBJ2-5
d_call: .
v_call: TRBV7-2
cdr3_aa: CASSFQRGQETQYF
cdr3_nt: TGTGCCAGCAGCTTCCAGCGCGGGCAAGAGACCCAGTACTTC

clone_size: .
j_call: TRBJ2-3
d_call: TRBD2
v_call: TRBV7-2
cdr3_aa: CASGGLAGGTDTQYF
cdr3_nt: TGTGCCAGCGGGGGACTAGCGGGAGGAACAGATACGCAGTATTTT

clone_size: few
j_call: TRBJ2-2
d_call: .
v_call: TRBV6-6
cdr3_aa: CALTGTNTGELFF
cdr3_nt: TGTGCCCTTACGGGGACGAACACCGGGGAGCTGTTTTTT

clone_size: .
j_call: TRBJ2-3
d_call: TRBD2
v_call: TRBV5-6
cdr3_aa: CASSSGRAGVADTQYF
cdr3_nt: TGTGCCAGCTCTAGCGGGAGGGCCGGTGTAGCAGATACGCAGTATTTT

clone_size: few
j_call: TRBJ2-1
d_call: TRBD2
v_call: TRBV7-2
cdr3_aa: CASSFGLVLGHEQFF
cdr3_nt: TGTGCCAGCAGCTTCGGACTAGTTTTGGGACATGAGCAGTTCTTC

clone_size: .
j_call: TRBJ2-7
d_call: TRBD2
v_call: TRBV15
cdr3_aa: CATRTSGVYEQYF
cdr3_nt: TGTGCCACCAGGACTAGCGGGGTGTACGAGCAGTACTTC

clone_size: .
j_call: TRBJ2-2
d_call: .
v_call: TRBV29-1
cdr3_aa: CSVAGLDTGELFF
cdr3_nt: TGCAGCGTTGCCGGGTTGGACACCGGGGAGCTGTTTTTT

clone_size: .
j_call: TRBJ2-2
d_call: .
v_call: TRBV20-1
cdr3_aa: CSAREGVRGLPNTGELFF
cdr3_nt: TGCAGTGCTAGAGAAGGAGTACGCGGACTACCGAACACCGGGGAGCTGTTTTTT

clone_size: few
j_call: TRBJ2-7
d_call: .
v_call: TRBV6-2/TRBV6-3
cdr3_aa: CASRDSFYEQYF
cdr3_nt: TGTGCCAGCAGGGACAGTTTTTACGAGCAGTACTTC